A selection of T cell receptor beta chains follows, all from one sample in a study of blood T cell repertoires in COVID-19. Only in-frame clones appear in the TCRdb table, and some are missing; sequencing was by immunoSEQ multiplex PCR. This table has approximately 500,000 clones, 85% to 90% appearing once. Sequences were obtained from peripheral blood. These receptors were taken from a woman aged 45-65 years with COVID-19, enrolled during active disease. CDR3s include the opening cysteine and the closing phenylalanine or tryptophan. D genes are given only for firm matches. Only part of the rows carry a size: once, few, many, or a class if the clone is expanded.

TRBD1	TRBV27	TRBJ2-7	-	TGTGCCAGCAGTTCCCTCGCCGGGACAGGTTTTCACGAGTACTTC	CASSSLAGTGFHEYF
-	TRBV20-1	TRBJ2-7	-	TGCAGTGCTAAGGTGACTTACGAGCAGTACTTC	CSAKVTYEQYF
-	TRBV5-4	TRBJ2-7	-	TGTGCCAGCAGCTTAAACGGTTTCGGTTACGAGCAGTACTTC	CASSLNGFGYEQYF
TRBD2	TRBV9	TRBJ2-1	-	TGTGCCAGCAGCGTAGATAGCGGGGGTTCCAATGAGCAGTTCTTC	CASSVDSGGSNEQFF
-	TRBV9	TRBJ2-7	-	TGTGCCGGCAGCGTAGGAGACAGTGGCTACGAGCAGTACTTC	CAGSVGDSGYEQYF
-	TRBV19	TRBJ1-3	-	TGTGCCAGTAGTAAGGGGGTATCAGGAAACACCATATATTTT	CASSKGVSGNTIYF
TRBD1	TRBV18	TRBJ2-1	-	TGTGCCAGCTCACCGAGCCAGGGGGCGCTCAATGAGCAGTTCTTC	CASSPSQGALNEQFF
-	TRBV6-1	TRBJ1-2	-	TGTGCCAGCAGTGACAGGTGGGGCGGCTACACCTTC	CASSDRWGGYTF
-	TRBV7-8	TRBJ1-2	-	TGTGCCAGCAGCTTAGCAGGGGATGGCTACACCTTC	CASSLAGDGYTF
TRBD1	TRBV24-1	TRBJ2-1	-	TGTGCCACCAGTGATTTTAAGGGGGACAGGGGCCATACCTACAATGAGCAGTTCTTC	CATSDFKGDRGHTYNEQFF
TRBD1	TRBV11-1	TRBJ2-7	-	TGTGCCAGCAGTTCCGGGACAGGGGGGTCCTACGAGCAGTACTTC	CASSSGTGGSYEQYF
-	TRBV7-9	TRBJ2-7	-	TGTGCCAGCAGCTTAGAAGGCAGGGTGGGGGAGCAGTACTTC	CASSLEGRVGEQYF
-	TRBV19	TRBJ1-3	-	TGTGCCAGTAGTATAGGAAAGGGGACTGGAAACACCATATATTTT	CASSIGKGTGNTIYF
TRBD2	TRBV5-1	TRBJ2-2	-	TGCGCCAGCAGCTTGAATGGACTAGCGTCCGGCGGGGAGCTGTTTTTT	CASSLNGLASGGELFF
-	TRBV30	TRBJ2-3	-	TGTGCCTGGAGTATAGGGGCGGCAGATACGCAGTATTTT	CAWSIGAADTQYF
-	TRBV12-5	TRBJ2-3	-	TGTGCTAGTGGTTTAGGAGAGTTTAGCACAGATACGCAGTATTTT	CASGLGEFSTDTQYF
-	TRBV24-1	TRBJ2-3	once	TGTGCCACCAGTGATCTAACGACTCTCACAGATACGCAGTATTTT	CATSDLTTLTDTQYF
TRBD1	TRBV19	TRBJ1-2	-	TGTGCCAGTAGTATGTGGACAGGACTCTATGGCTACACCTTC	CASSMWTGLYGYTF
-	TRBV6-1	TRBJ2-3	-	TGTGCCAGCAGTGAGGAATCCCACGGAGCAGATACGCAGTATTTT	CASSEESHGADTQYF
TRBD1	TRBV5-1	TRBJ1-3	-	TGCGCCAGCTACCGCGGACAGGGGGCAGGAGGAAACACCATATATTTT	CASYRGQGAGGNTIYF
TRBD1	TRBV27	TRBJ1-2	once	TGTGCCAGCATGGTCCCCTCGCCGGGACAGGGGTGGGTCTCCCATGGCTACACCTTC	CASMVPSPGQGWVSHGYTF
TRBD2	TRBV30	TRBJ2-5	-	TGTGCCTGGAGAGCCCGGGACGGCGGGGGGACCCAGTACTTC	CAWRARDGGGTQYF
-	TRBV27	TRBJ2-7	-	TGTGCCAGCAGGCGGGACGGGCGGGCCGAGCAGTACTTC	CASRRDGRAEQYF
-	TRBV10-1	TRBJ1-1	-	TGCGCCAGCAGGGTTGACCCGAGGACTGAAGCTTTCTTT	CASRVDPRTEAFF
TRBD1	TRBV10-3	TRBJ2-7	-	TGTGCCATCAGAGGGGACAGCCGATACGAGCAGTACTTC	CAIRGDSRYEQYF
-	TRBV30	TRBJ1-5	once	TGTGCCTGGAGCTCACGGACAGCCTGGGGGCAGCCCCAGCATTTT	CAWSSRTAWGQPQHF
-	TRBV11-2	TRBJ1-1	-	TGTGCCAGCAGCCGAGACAGTTTGAACACTGAAGCTTTCTTT	CASSRDSLNTEAFF
-	TRBV6-1	TRBJ1-5	-	TGTGCCAGCAGTGAATTGGGAGTAGGCTGGCAGCCCCAGCATTTT	CASSELGVGWQPQHF
TRBD2	TRBV3-1/TRBV3-2	TRBJ2-3	-	TGTGCCAGCAGCCAGGATAGCGGGGGGGCAGGAGATACGCAGTATTTT	CASSQDSGGAGDTQYF
-	TRBV28	TRBJ1-6	once	TGTGCCAGCAGTCCCCCTCGGGGTCGGAGCTCACCCCTCCACTTT	CASSPPRGRSSPLHF
-	TRBV6-5	TRBJ1-1	-	TGTGCCAGCAGCCCGACGCGGACAGCGCGCACTGAAGCTTTCTTT	CASSPTRTARTEAFF
-	TRBV6-5	TRBJ1-5	-	TGTGCCAGCACTCCCGACATGTATAGCAATCAGCCCCAGCATTTT	CASTPDMYSNQPQHF
-	TRBV7-9	TRBJ1-1	-	TGTGCCAGCAGCCTCAAGGGGGTTAGCGCTGAAGCTTTCTTT	CASSLKGVSAEAFF
-	TRBV3-1/TRBV3-2	TRBJ2-7	-	TGTGCCAGCAGCCAAGATCGGCTAGGCGAGCAGTACTTC	CASSQDRLGEQYF
-	TRBV11-2	TRBJ1-2	once	TGTGCCAGCAGCCTAGACTATACTGGCAGGGGAGACGCTGGCTACACCTTC	CASSLDYTGRGDAGYTF
-	TRBV27	TRBJ1-1	-	TGTGCCAGCAGTGGGGGCCCTGAAGCTTTCTTT	CASSGGPEAFF
TRBD1	TRBV29-1	TRBJ2-3	few	TGCAGCGTTGATTTTGGGTGGGGCCAGGGGGCGGTTAAAGATACGCAGTATTTT	CSVDFGWGQGAVKDTQYF
-	TRBV28	TRBJ1-2	few	TGTGCCAGCAGTAAGGCAGCGGATGGCTACACCTTC	CASSKAADGYTF
-	TRBV6-5	TRBJ1-2	-	TGTGCCAGCAGTTACTCAGCTGGGGGCGCTAACTATGGCTACACCTTC	CASSYSAGGANYGYTF
-	TRBV6-4	TRBJ2-2	-	TGTGCCAGCAGGCGAGACATGAACACCGGGGAGCTGTTTTTT	CASRRDMNTGELFF
TRBD1	TRBV10-1	TRBJ2-4	-	TGCGCCAGCAGTGAAGGGTCTACCGGGACAGGGGGGATGGACATTCAGTACTTC	CASSEGSTGTGGMDIQYF